This record looks at one T cell receptor beta chain sequence and its context. Its antigen is unknown. 5'RACE primed from the constant segment yielded TCR alpha and TCR beta cDNA libraries bearing sample barcodes and UMIs. TCRdb analysed the 5' RACE reads with MiXCR anew, one entry per CDR3 protein. Of 580,000 or so distinct CDR3 sequences in the sample, about 18% were seen once. Germline V gene lookup returns CDR1 MGHRA and CDR2 YSYEKL. This CDR3 comprises 15 residues. With 0 bases removed from V and 6 bases from J, the gap between germline ends came to 12 bases. This specimen comes from a study of T-cell memory formation after mild COVID-19. The study, taken as a whole, reports: In second-wave clones peaking day 37, SARS-CoV-2 specificity remained unconfirmed. Pre-infection memory harbored some responding clones, suggesting cross-reactive memory joined. Contracting clones localized mainly to CM and EM when CD4+ and mainly to EMRA when CD8+.

The chain recombines TRBV4-1 with TRBJ1-5; the D is unclear. Sequenced material: PBMCs or a T cell subset sorted from them (not recorded which). The clonotype comes from an adult woman who had mild COVID-19 (a few samples of this study predate the infection). Cell type and time point are not known. Written as DNA, the CDR3 is TGCGCCAGCAGCCAAGAGGTCAGTGACGGTCAGCCCCAGCATTTT. As protein: CASSQEVSDGQPQHF.